The clone carrying this T cell receptor (beta chain) was recorded at least ten times. Its matching antigen is unknown. These data come from a study of blood T cells in healthy people across ages. Whole-study findings and limits: Roughly linearly, TCR beta diversity per million T cells fell as age increased.

A second PCR of roughly 6 to 12 cycles used a sample-barcoded 5' primer and a J-beta primer mix. Researchers report that a template-switch adaptor with 12 random nucleotides tagged each cDNA molecule. MiXCR was run by TCRdb on the 5' RACE reads, yielding one entry per CDR3 protein. Of roughly 1,700,000 distinct CDR3 sequences listed, roughly 30% were seen once; the top ten hold 7.7%. The donors, healthy Caucasians from Russia, were aged about 6 to 95. The TCR originated in a woman under 40 in good health. The specimen was blood.

The CDR3 coding sequence is TGTGCCAGCAGCAAAGAGGGCAGGGACTACGAGCAGTACTTC. Protein product: CASSKEGRDYEQYF. V usage is TRBV21-1 and J usage is TRBJ2-7; no check of the table's D call, TRBD1, against the DNA was made. TRBV21-1 is a recognized pseudogene. CDR3 length equals 14 residues.